Shown below are 21 T cell receptor beta chains from a single sample sequenced in a study of CD8 T cells in ankylosing spondylitis. Whole-study findings and limits: Roughly eight highly homologous variants made up a TCR beta motif that seemed to typify ankylosing spondylitis blood.

Their recognized antigens are unknown. TCRdb reprocessed the 5' RACE reads with MiXCR, giving one entry per CDR3 protein. Of around 450,000 distinct CDR3 sequences in the sample, 25% to 30% are singletons; the top ten hold 0.75% to 0.9%. Sequencing was done on a sample of blood, either unsorted or a sorted T cell fraction (not recorded which). These receptors originate from a male donor with ankylosing spondylitis.

The V gene is TRBV15, the J gene TRBJ2-7; D is perhaps TRBD2 (6 bases). In germline, CDR1 is LNHNV, CDR2 YYDKDF (reference sequence). V dropped 3 bases and J dropped 1 base, with 13 bases sitting between them. The CDR3 consists of 15 residues. The CDR3 loop is CATSSYPGRSYEQYV. For the CDR3, the DNA is TGTGCCACCAGCAGCTACCCCGGGAGATCCTACGAGCAGTACGTC.

This clonotype has only a few counts. The CDR3 nucleotides read TGTGCCAGTTCTCCTCAGAGAAGCCAAGAGACCCAGTACTTC. Residues: CASSPQRSQETQYF. This chain connects TRBV19 to TRBJ2-5; no reliable D call. The V gene's germline CDR1 is LNHDA and CDR2 SQIVND (reference sequence). The CDR3 has 14 residues. V lost 8 bases and J lost 1, with 14 bases in between.

The gene calls are TRBV18 and TRBJ2-1; TRBD2 might be the D (5 bases). V was clipped by 2 bases and J by 7 bases, with 9 bases between them. The CDR3 extends over 13 amino acids. Per the germline V gene, CDR1 is KGHSH and CDR2 is LQKENI. Here the CDR3 reads CASSPNEGNEQFF. The CDR3 DNA sequence: TGTGCCAGCTCACCAAATGAGGGTAATGAGCAGTTCTTC.

The chain recombines TRBV5-5 with TRBJ1-1; D is unresolved. This CDR3 has 13 residues. V was clipped by 0 bases and J by 3 bases, with 6 bases between them. Germline values: CDR1 SGHKS, CDR2 YYEKEE (reference sequence). CDR3 DNA: TGTGCCAGCAGCTTGGCTTGGGACACTGAAGCTTTCTTT. It yields the protein CASSLAWDTEAFF. The variable domain in full, with the rest retrieved from reference TRBV5-5 and TRBJ1-1, is DAGVTQSPTHLIKTRGQQVTLRCSPISGHKSVSWYQQVLGQGPQFIFQYYEKEERGRGNFPDRFSARQFPNYSSELNVNALLLGDSALYLCASSLAWDTEAFFGQGTRLTVV.

The genes are TRBV7-2 and TRBJ2-3, with TRBD2 matching over 7 bases. This CDR3 region has 15 residues. V was clipped by 5 bases and J by 4 bases; unmatched bases: 9. CDR1 and CDR2 (germline): SGHTA, FQGNSA. CDR3 protein: CASSPVSGLADTQYF. Written as DNA, the CDR3 is TGTGCCAGCAGCCCCGTATCCGGACTAGCAGATACGCAGTATTTT.

The CDR3 DNA reads as TGTGCCAGCAGCTTAAACTCCCTGGCAGATACGCAGTATTTT. This translates into CASSLNSLADTQYF. J is TRBJ2-3 and V is TRBV7-9; D gene uncertain. The CDR3 contains 14 residues. The V end lost 2 bases, the J end lost 4 bases, and 10 bases lay between the germline ends. The germline gives CDR1 SEHNR, CDR2 FQNEAQ (reference sequence).

This clonotype showed up many times. CDR3 sequence (DNA): TGCAGCGTTGAAGAGGGGCCAGGGCAGCCCCAGCATTTT. Translation: CSVEEGPGQPQHF. V is TRBV29-1 and J is TRBJ1-5; a weak D match, TRBD1 (5 bases). The CDR3 has 13 residues. Trimming took off 0 bases at V and 7 bases at J, with 10 bases between the two ends. Germline CDR1 SQVTM, CDR2 ANQGSEA.

This clonotype was seen a handful of times. The CDR3 DNA reads TGTGCCTGGAGCCCTGGACAGGATGGGCAAGAGACCCAGTACTTC. Protein sequence: CAWSPGQDGQETQYF. The chain links TRBV30 to TRBJ2-5; 7 nucleotides align to TRBD1. The V gene's germline CDR1 is GTSNPN and CDR2 SVGIG (reference sequence). With 3 bases clipped from V and 2 bases from J, the junction kept 9 bases outside the gene matches. This CDR3 is built from 15 residues.

This chain uses TRBV4-2 with TRBJ2-7, with 10 bases matching TRBD2. The trim removed 4 bases at V and 4 bases at J, leaving 10 bases unmatched. The CDR3 runs 16 residues. From germline, CDR1 is LGHNA and CDR2 YNFKEQ. In nucleotides, the CDR3 is TGTGCCAGCAGCCCAAAGGAGGCTAGCGGGAGTTACGAGCAGTACTTC. Its protein product is CASSPKEASGSYEQYF.

There are a few counts of this clonotype. The chain couples TRBV20-1 to TRBJ2-1; the match to TRBD1 covers 8 bases. V dropped 6 bases and J dropped 2; count of bases not matched to a gene: 9. Per germline, CDR1 DFQATT and CDR2 SNEGSKA (reference sequence). There are 15 residues in the CDR3. Here the CDR3 reads CSACQGAGAYNEQFF. The CDR3 DNA sequence: TGCAGTGCCTGCCAGGGGGCAGGGGCCTACAATGAGCAGTTCTTC.

The CDR3 DNA follows: TGTGCCAGCAAAGAGGGACCAGGAGCTGGAAACACCATATATTTT. Its translation is CASKEGPGAGNTIYF. The chain is built from TRBV6-1 and TRBJ1-3; D perhaps matches TRBD1 (5 bases). The CDR3 extends over 15 amino acids. V was cut by 7 bases and J by 2 bases, with 15 bases left in between. Germline-derived CDR1 and CDR2 are MNHNS and SASEGT.

The chain couples TRBV12-3 or TRBV12-4 to TRBJ2-2; 10 bases match TRBD1. This CDR3 has 16 residues. Trimming took 5 bases from V and 6 from J; bases not matched to a gene: 9. The CDR3 bases are TGTGCCAGCAGTCCAGGGACAGGGGTTGGGTCCGGGGAGCTGTTTTTT. Translated: CASSPGTGVGSGELFF.

The chain combines TRBV3-1 with TRBJ2-7; 11 positions match TRBD1. Germline CDR1 LGHDT, CDR2 YNNKEL (reference sequence). The CDR3 loop spans 16 amino acids. V was pared by 6 bases and J by 3 bases, with 10 bases of the junction left unmatched. In nucleotides, the CDR3 is TGTGCCAGCAGGCCGGATCCCGGGACAGGGGGCTACGAGCAGTACTTC. Translated, it gives CASRPDPGTGGYEQYF.

The CDR3 sequence is CASSQAGGTEKLFF. In DNA form, the CDR3 reads TGTGCCAGCAGCCAAGCAGGAGGGACTGAAAAACTGTTTTTT. This chain links TRBV4-2 with TRBJ1-4; a possible D gene is TRBD1 (5 bases). V lost 1 base and J 7 bases, leaving 10 bases between the germline ends. Germline V lookup: CDR1 LGHNA, CDR2 YNFKEQ. The CDR3 is made up of 14 amino acids.

CDR3 in DNA: TGTGCCAGCAGTTTGCGGGCAGGGGAGAGGCAGTATTTT. It codes for CASSLRAGERQYF. The chain has TRBV12-3 or TRBV12-4 and TRBJ2-3, with a tentative D call TRBD1 (6 bases). The CDR3 sequence is 13 residues long. Trimming removed 3 bases at V and 11 bases at J, with 15 bases between.

This clonotype has more than one count but fewer than ten. The rearrangement links TRBV7-2 to TRBJ1-1; no definite D call. The CDR3 runs 13 residues. The germline V gene encodes CDR1 SGHTA and CDR2 FQGNSA. Deletions cut 6 bases from V and 0 bases from J, with 8 bases between. CDR3 DNA sequence: TGTGCCAGCAGTCAGACACTGAACACTGAAGCTTTCTTT. Translation: CASSQTLNTEAFF.

This chain connects TRBV24-1 to TRBJ2-2; 7 bases are a match to TRBD1. J lost 6 bases, V lost 5 bases, and 2 bases had no gene match. The CDR3 spans 13 residues. The germline gives CDR1 KGHDR, CDR2 SFDVKD. The CDR3 here is CATSGQGSGELFF. As DNA, the CDR3 is TGTGCCACCAGTGGACAGGGTTCCGGGGAGCTGTTTTTT.

The chain has TRBV20-1 and TRBJ1-5, with D perhaps matching TRBD1 (5 bases). V lost 3 bases to trimming and J lost 2 bases, with 17 bases between them. The CDR3 covers 16 residues. Germline CDR1 DFQATT, CDR2 SNEGSKA (reference sequence). CDR3 sequence: CSASGRGWRRNQPQHF. The CDR3, as DNA: TGCAGTGCTAGTGGGCGGGGGTGGAGGCGCAATCAGCCCCAGCATTTT.

The rearrangement links TRBV7-2 to TRBJ1-2, with D maybe TRBD1 (5 bases). From germline, CDR1 is SGHTA and CDR2 FQGNSA. The CDR3 consists of 14 residues. V was shortened by 5 bases and J by 6 bases, with 16 bases between the two germline ends. The CDR3 sequence is CASSPTGGVNGYTF. As DNA, the CDR3 is TGTGCCAGCAGCCCCACTGGGGGGGTGAATGGCTACACCTTC.

This clonotype has a handful of counts. V is TRBV2 and J is TRBJ2-4, with TRBD2 matching over 7 bases. From germline, CDR1 is SNHLY and CDR2 FYNNEI. V lost 8 bases to trimming and J lost 11 bases; unmatched junction nucleotides: 12. This CDR3 comprises 13 residues. The CDR3 nucleotides are TGTGCCAGCGGGGGGGAGCAGTCAACATTTCAGTACTTC. Residues: CASGGEQSTFQYF.

This clonotype was detected only a few times. The chain is built from TRBV11-3 and TRBJ2-7; weak D call: TRBD2 (6 bases). The CDR3 covers 14 residues. CDR1 and CDR2 (germline): SGHNT, YENEEA. With 1 base removed from V and 3 bases from J, the gap between germline ends came to 10 bases. The DNA for the CDR3 is TGTGCCAGCAGCTTAGGAGCTAGCGACTACGAGCAGTACTTC. The encoded protein is CASSLGASDYEQYF.